This entry lists 15 T cell receptor beta chains sequenced from one sample in a study of radiation and T cells in renal cell carcinoma. This table comes from immunoSEQ multiplex PCR, and its TCRdb copy is limited to in-frame clones, with some not included. This repertoire shows nearly 20,000 clones, roughly two thirds found once; its top ten account for 9.5% to 15%. This sample's treatment: 15 Gy SBRT to primary tumor, nephrectomy 4 weeks later. The sample consisted of tumor tissue, taken from a patient whose treatment included radiotherapy and nephrectomy. These TCRs come from a woman in her 70s with renal cell carcinoma.

The chain links TRBV30 to TRBJ1-4, with TRBD1 matching 10 bases. The CDR3 has 14 amino acids. Germline V gene data show CDR1 as GTSNPN and CDR2 as SVGIG (reference sequence). Trimming cost V 4 bases and J 5 bases; bases outside gene matches: 4. Here the CDR3 reads CAWNSGQGNEKLFF. The CDR3 DNA is TGTGCCTGGAACTCGGGACAGGGGAATGAAAAACTGTTTTTT.

This chain links TRBV28 with TRBJ1-5, with D hard to call. The germline gives CDR1 MDHEN, CDR2 SYDVKM. V was cut by 8 bases and J by 7 bases, with 15 bases left in between. The CDR3 spans 13 residues. The CDR3 spells CASSLRNRQPQHF. CDR3 nucleotides: TGTGCCAGCTCCCTAAGGAACAGACAGCCCCAGCATTTT. Complete variable domain (other parts from reference TRBV28 and TRBJ1-5): DVKVTQSSRYLVKRTGEKVFLECVQDMDHENMFWYRQDPGLGLRLIYFSYDVKMKEKGDIPEGYSVSREKKERFSLILESASTNQTSMYLCASSLRNRQPQHFGDGTRLSIL.

The chain is built from TRBV6-5 and TRBJ1-1; 7 positions agree with TRBD1. The CDR3 covers 13 residues. Trimming at V came to 2 bases and at J to 7 bases, leaving 4 bases not matched to a gene. The germline gives CDR1 MNHEY, CDR2 SVGAGI. The CDR3 sequence: CASSYATGFEAFF. CDR3 DNA sequence: TGTGCCAGCAGTTACGCGACAGGGTTTGAAGCTTTCTTT.

The chain couples TRBV7-2 to TRBJ1-6; possibly TRBD1 for D (5 bases). Trimming took off 6 bases at V and 7 bases at J, with 13 bases between the two ends. The CDR3 runs 14 residues. Germline V gives CDR1 SGHTA, CDR2 FQGNSA. Here the CDR3 reads CASRMSRANSPLHF. As DNA, the CDR3 is TGTGCCAGCAGGATGAGCAGGGCCAATTCACCCCTCCACTTT.

By share, this clone counts as medium-sized. This specimen includes other DNA sequences encoding the same CDR3. The chain links TRBV11-3 to TRBJ2-7, with no clear D. The CDR3 is made up of 13 amino acids. CDR1 SGHNT and CDR2 YENEEA come from the germline V gene. V lost 2 bases and J 5 bases, leaving 10 bases between the germline ends. DNA of the CDR3: TGTGCCAGCAGCTTAATCCCGGGCGACGAGCAGTACTTC. Its translation is CASSLIPGDEQYF. Full variable domain (missing parts from reference TRBV11-3 and TRBJ2-7): EAGVVQSPRYKIIEKKQPVAFWCNPISGHNTLYWYLQNLGQGPELLIRYENEEAVDDSQLPKDRFSAERLKGVDSTLKIQPAELGDSAVYLCASSLIPGDEQYFGPGTRLTVT.

The chain has TRBV6-5 and TRBJ1-1, with D hard to call. Trimming took 6 bases from V and 9 from J, leaving 20 bases between them. The CDR3 runs to 14 residues. Looked up from germline, CDR1 is MNHEY and CDR2 is SVGAGI. This CDR3 reads CASRPTSAGYKAFF. The CDR3 nucleotides read TGTGCCAGCAGGCCCACGAGTGCCGGGTACAAAGCTTTCTTT.

The chain uses TRBV2 and TRBJ2-5; possible D gene TRBD1, 6 bases. The CDR3 consists of 16 residues. V gave up 5 bases and J gave up 3 bases, with 19 bases separating them. Per the germline V gene, CDR1 is SNHLY and CDR2 is FYNNEI. CDR3: CASSRNSQGPKETQYF. Here the CDR3 DNA reads TGTGCCAGCAGTCGAAATTCACAGGGCCCTAAAGAGACCCAGTACTTC.

In its sample, this clone was seen once. The chain uses TRBV4-3 and TRBJ1-1; D not certain. CDR3 length: 12 residues. CDR1 is LGHNA, CDR2 YSLEER, per germline. V lost 4 bases, J lost 4 bases, and 7 bases lay in between. The CDR3 sequence is CASSPDRTEAFF. DNA for the CDR3: TGCGCCAGCAGCCCGGACCGCACTGAAGCTTTCTTT.

This clone was observed a handful of times. The chain couples TRBV27 to TRBJ1-1, with D possibly being TRBD1 (6 bases). V lost 11 bases to trimming and J lost 8 bases, with 9 bases between them. The CDR3 is made up of 9 amino acids. Germline V gene data show CDR1 as MNHEY and CDR2 as SMNVEV (reference sequence). The CDR3 is CAPGHEAFF. The CDR3 DNA is TGTGCCCCGGGACACGAAGCTTTCTTT.

The chain is built from TRBV7-8 and TRBJ2-5, with D possibly TRBD2 on 7 matching bases. The CDR3 extends over 13 amino acids. Trimming cost V 5 bases and J 4 bases, with 11 bases left between them. Germline V lookup: CDR1 SGHVS, CDR2 FQNEAQ. The CDR3 DNA reads TGTGCCAGCAGCCCGGGGGGCCGAGAGACCCAGTACTTC. As protein: CASSPGGRETQYF.

The genes are TRBV7-2 and TRBJ1-6, with TRBD1 matching 7 bases. The germline gives CDR1 SGHTA, CDR2 FQGNSA. This CDR3 spans 19 amino acids. J was trimmed by 5 bases and V by 1 base; bases with no gene match: 14. In DNA, the CDR3 is TGTGCCAGCAGCTTAGTCGCTGTGGGACAGATAGTCGATAATTCACCCCTCCACTTT. Translated, it gives CASSLVAVGQIVDNSPLHF.

By sample share, this clone is medium-sized (0.01 to 0.1%). The V call is TRBV5-1, the J call TRBJ1-2; D is undetermined. The germline CDR1 and CDR2 sequences are SGHRS and YFSETQ. The CDR3 loop spans 13 amino acids. Trimming took 0 bases from V and 2 from J, leaving 5 bases between them. Written as DNA, the CDR3 is TGCGCCAGCAGCTTGGACATGAACTATGGCTACACCTTC. It is translated as CASSLDMNYGYTF.

This clone was counted a few times. The chain uses TRBV30 and TRBJ1-6, with D tentatively TRBD1 (6 bases). CDR3 length: 13 residues. V was trimmed by 5 bases and J by 14 bases, leaving 19 bases between them. Per germline, CDR1 GTSNPN and CDR2 SVGIG (reference sequence). CDR3 nucleotides: TGTGCCTGGGAGGGGTCACAGGGAGGTTCCCTCCACTTT. It translates to CAWEGSQGGSLHF.

This clone was detected a few times. This chain connects TRBV27 to TRBJ1-1, with D hard to call. V was clipped by 2 bases and J by 4 bases, with 14 bases between them. Germline-derived CDR1 and CDR2 are MNHEY and SMNVEV (reference sequence). This CDR3 region has 15 residues. The CDR3 DNA reads TGTGCCAGCAGTTTAGGTTCCGCCCAAAGCACTGAAGCTTTCTTT. Translated: CASSLGSAQSTEAFF.

The chain has TRBV7-6 and TRBJ1-1; weak D call: TRBD1 (6 bases). The CDR3 totals 14 residues. V dropped 4 bases and J dropped 0 bases, with 9 bases sitting between them. CDR1 is SGHVS and CDR2 is FNYEAQ in the germline V gene. Here the CDR3 DNA reads TGTGCCAGCAGCTCTACAGGGTTGAACACTGAAGCTTTCTTT. Translated: CASSSTGLNTEAFF. The full variable domain, in which reference TRBV7-6 and TRBJ1-1 provide the parts outside the CDR3, is GAGVSQSPRYKVTKRGQDVALRCDPISGHVSLYWYRQALGQGPEFLTYFNYEAQQDKSGLPNDRFSAERPEGSISTLTIQRTEQRDSAMYRCASSSTGLNTEAFFGQGTRLTVV.